These T cell receptor beta chains were read from a single sample in a study of cytomegalovirus exposure and HLA in healthy donors. The data were produced by immunoSEQ multiplex PCR, yet TCRdb's version contains in-frame clones alone and is incomplete. The sample lists a few hundred thousand clones, 75% to 90% occurring once. Sequencing was performed on PBMCs. These receptors were obtained from a woman between 18 and 29 years old in good health and CMV-seronegative. Both conserved end residues are part of each CDR3. The D gene is left open where the match is weak. The size of a clone is reported for some rows only, either as once, few or many, or as a class for expanded clones.

abundance	j_gene	v_gene	d_gene	CDR3aa	CDR3nt
.	TRBJ2-2	TRBV5-1	TRBD1	CASSLGDRVITGELFF	TGCGCCAGCAGCTTGGGTGACAGGGTCATCACCGGGGAGCTGTTTTTT
.	TRBJ1-3	TRBV6-5	.	CASSADSSGNTIYF	TGTGCCAGCAGTGCCGACAGCTCTGGAAACACCATATATTTT
.	TRBJ1-2	TRBV28	.	CASSRFTANYGYTF	TGTGCCAGCAGCCGATTCACAGCAAACTATGGCTACACCTTC
.	TRBJ2-5	TRBV28	.	CASSFSLRETQYF	TGTGCCAGCAGTTTTAGCTTGCGGGAGACCCAGTACTTC
.	TRBJ1-1	TRBV5-5	.	CASSLWTSHTEAFF	TGTGCCAGCAGCTTGTGGACTTCTCACACTGAAGCTTTCTTT
.	TRBJ2-1	TRBV27	TRBD2	CASSLITGLAYNEQFF	TGTGCCAGCAGTTTAATTACGGGACTAGCGTACAATGAGCAGTTCTTC
.	TRBJ2-7	TRBV7-2	TRBD2	CASSSMSGSSYEQYF	TGTGCCAGCAGCTCGATGAGCGGGAGCTCCTACGAGCAGTACTTC
.	TRBJ2-1	TRBV27	.	CASSLAGAHYNEQFF	TGTGCCAGCAGTTTAGCTGGAGCCCACTACAATGAGCAGTTCTTC
.	TRBJ2-1	TRBV27	.	CASSLFGFASSYNEQFF	TGTGCCAGCAGTTTATTCGGGTTCGCCAGCTCCTACAATGAGCAGTTCTTC
.	TRBJ2-7	TRBV5-1	TRBD1	CASSPTGLLYEQYF	TGCGCCAGCAGCCCGACAGGGCTCCTATACGAGCAGTACTTC
.	TRBJ1-1	TRBV11-3	.	CASSLGGNSNTEAFF	TGTGCCAGCAGCTTAGGAGGAAACTCGAACACTGAAGCTTTCTTT
.	TRBJ2-7	TRBV19	.	CASSPGMGYEQYF	TGTGCCAGTTCCCCAGGGATGGGGTACGAGCAGTACTTC
.	TRBJ2-3	TRBV11-2	TRBD2	CASSALEGRGVLTDTQYF	TGTGCCAGCAGCGCCCTGGAAGGGCGGGGGGTCCTCACAGATACGCAGTATTTT
.	TRBJ2-1	TRBV5-1	TRBD1	CASSEGQLKNEQFF	TGCGCCAGCAGCGAGGGACAGCTCAAAAATGAGCAGTTCTTC
.	TRBJ1-4	TRBV7-9	TRBD1	CASSPPTGTGNEKLFF	TGTGCCAGCAGCCCCCCTACCGGGACAGGGAATGAAAAACTGTTTTTT
.	TRBJ2-2	TRBV4-1	TRBD2	CASSQNPVGLAGIAGTGELFF	TGCGCCAGCAGCCAGAACCCGGTAGGGCTAGCGGGAATCGCGGGTACCGGGGAGCTGTTTTTT
.	TRBJ1-4	TRBV20-1	TRBD1	CSALDREKLFF	TGCAGTGCTCTGGACAGGGAAAAACTGTTTTTT
.	TRBJ2-1	TRBV6-5	.	CASSWKSGSNEQFF	TGTGCCAGCAGTTGGAAATCGGGTTCCAATGAGCAGTTCTTC
.	TRBJ1-2	TRBV4-2	TRBD1	CASSQDRDRVYGYTF	TGTGCCAGCAGCCAAGATAGGGACAGGGTATATGGCTACACCTTC
.	TRBJ1-5	TRBV28	.	CASSLVTGNQPQHF	TGTGCCAGCAGTTTAGTAACGGGTAATCAGCCCCAGCATTTT
.	TRBJ2-7	TRBV28	TRBD2	CASSFTSGVYEQYF	TGTGCCAGTAGCTTCACTAGCGGAGTCTACGAGCAGTACTTC
.	TRBJ2-7	TRBV2	.	CASSRGTVSYEQYF	TGTGCCAGCAGTCGGGGGACAGTCTCCTACGAGCAGTACTTC
.	TRBJ1-1	TRBV5-4	.	CASAGSTEAFF	TGTGCCAGCGCGGGGTCTACTGAAGCTTTCTTT
.	TRBJ1-5	TRBV7-9	.	CASSLGRNGQPQHF	TGTGCCAGCAGCTTAGGTCGAAACGGTCAGCCCCAGCATTTT
.	TRBJ2-3	TRBV7-6	TRBD2	CASSSAAGVGDTQYF	TGTGCCAGCAGCTCTGCAGCGGGAGTAGGGGATACGCAGTATTTT
.	TRBJ2-1	TRBV6-5	TRBD1	CASSRLRDREFF	TGTGCCAGCAGTCGACTCCGGGACAGGGAGTTCTTC
.	TRBJ1-1	TRBV27	.	CASSTTANTEAFF	TGTGCCAGCAGTACCACAGCGAACACTGAAGCTTTCTTT
once	TRBJ1-2	TRBV6-5	.	CASSEDSNYGYTF	TGTGCCAGCAGTGAGGACAGTAACTATGGCTACACCTTC
.	TRBJ1-6	TRBV18	.	CASSSGDSPLHF	TGTGCCAGCTCATCCGGGGATTCACCCCTCCACTTT
.	TRBJ2-1	TRBV27	.	CASSERTTYNEQFF	TGTGCCAGCAGTGAACGGACTACCTACAATGAGCAGTTCTTC
.	TRBJ2-5	TRBV14	TRBD2	CASSQDRLAFFTETQYF	TGTGCCAGCAGCCAAGACCGACTAGCGTTCTTTACAGAGACCCAGTACTTC
.	TRBJ1-1	TRBV27	.	CASRRQGPLNYEAFF	TGTGCCAGCAGACGCCAGGGGCCGCTTAATTATGAAGCTTTCTTT
.	TRBJ1-1	TRBV18	.	CASSSNLQSMNTEAFF	TGTGCCAGCTCATCGAACTTACAGAGCATGAACACTGAAGCTTTCTTT
.	TRBJ2-7	TRBV27	.	CASSFLSSYEQYF	TGTGCCAGCAGTTTCCTTAGCTCCTACGAGCAGTACTTC
.	TRBJ2-7	TRBV29-1	.	CSVDYGRGEQLKF	TGCAGCGTTGACTACGGGAGAGGGGAGCAGCTGAAGTTC
few	TRBJ1-2	TRBV5-1	.	CASSSSFLGYTF	TGCGCCAGCAGCTCCAGTTTCTTGGGCTACACCTTC
.	TRBJ1-3	TRBV15	.	CATSRTGGNTIYF	TGTGCCACCAGCCGGACGGGAGGAAACACCATATATTTT
.	TRBJ1-6	TRBV19	.	CATRPGTSGVGNSPLHF	TGTGCCACTCGACCGGGCACCTCAGGGGTTGGGAATTCACCCCTCCACTTT
.	TRBJ2-1	TRBV2	.	CASRELEAYNEQFF	TGTGCCAGCAGGGAACTAGAGGCCTACAATGAGCAGTTCTTC
few	TRBJ2-7	TRBV27	.	CASSPGVGEQYF	TGTGCCAGCAGCCCAGGGGTGGGCGAGCAGTACTTC
.	TRBJ2-5	TRBV20-1	.	CSASRIPAQYF	TGCAGTGCTAGTAGAATTCCGGCCCAGTACTTC
.	TRBJ1-1	TRBV7-9	.	CASSFGQMNTEAFF	TGTGCCAGCAGCTTTGGACAGATGAACACTGAAGCTTTCTTT
.	TRBJ2-3	TRBV27	TRBD2	CASSTLAGGGTDTQYF	TGTGCCAGCAGTACGCTAGCGGGAGGTGGGACAGATACGCAGTATTTT
.	TRBJ1-2	TRBV28	.	CASRRRNYGYTF	TGTGCCAGCAGGCGGAGGAACTATGGCTACACCTTC
once	TRBJ2-2	TRBV11-2	TRBD2	CASSYPSGGDTGELFF	TGTGCCAGCAGCTACCCTAGCGGGGGGGACACCGGGGAGCTGTTTTTT
.	TRBJ2-3	TRBV9	TRBD2	CASSVAGLAGDTQYF	TGTGCCAGCAGCGTAGCGGGACTAGCGGGAGATACGCAGTATTTT